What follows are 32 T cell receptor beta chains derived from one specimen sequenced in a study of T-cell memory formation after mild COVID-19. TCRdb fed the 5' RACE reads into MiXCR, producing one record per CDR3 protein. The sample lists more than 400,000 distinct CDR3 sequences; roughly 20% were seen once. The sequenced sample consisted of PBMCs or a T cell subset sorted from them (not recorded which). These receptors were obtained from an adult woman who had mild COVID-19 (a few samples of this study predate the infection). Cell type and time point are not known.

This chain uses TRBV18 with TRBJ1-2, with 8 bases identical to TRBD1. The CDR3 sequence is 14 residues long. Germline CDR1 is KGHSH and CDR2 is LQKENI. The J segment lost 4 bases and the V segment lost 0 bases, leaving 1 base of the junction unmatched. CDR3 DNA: TGTGCCAGCTCACCACCAGGGACAGGCTATGGCTACACCTTC. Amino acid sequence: CASSPPGTGYGYTF. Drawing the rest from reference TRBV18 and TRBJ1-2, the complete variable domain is NAGVMQNPRHLVRRRGQEARLRCSPMKGHSHVYWYRQLPEEGLKFMVYLQKENIIDESGMPKERFSAEFPKEGPSILRIQQVVRGDSAAYFCASSPPGTGYGYTFGSGTRLTVV.

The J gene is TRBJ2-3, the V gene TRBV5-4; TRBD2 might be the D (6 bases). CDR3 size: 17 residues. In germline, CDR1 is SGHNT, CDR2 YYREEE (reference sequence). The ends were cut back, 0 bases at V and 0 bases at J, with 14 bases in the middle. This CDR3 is CASSLVVSGTSTDTQYF. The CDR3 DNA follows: TGTGCCAGCAGCTTGGTTGTTAGCGGAACTAGCACAGATACGCAGTATTTT.

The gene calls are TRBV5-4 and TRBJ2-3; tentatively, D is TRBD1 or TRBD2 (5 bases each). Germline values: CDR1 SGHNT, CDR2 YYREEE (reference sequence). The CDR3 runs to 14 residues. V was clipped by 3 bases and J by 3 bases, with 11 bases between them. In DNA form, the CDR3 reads TGTGCCAGCAGCTGGGACCCTGGGACAGATACGCAGTATTTT. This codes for CASSWDPGTDTQYF.

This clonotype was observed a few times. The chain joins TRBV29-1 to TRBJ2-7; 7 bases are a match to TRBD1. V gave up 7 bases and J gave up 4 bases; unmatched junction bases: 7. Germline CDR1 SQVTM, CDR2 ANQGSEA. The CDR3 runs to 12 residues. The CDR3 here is CSGKGAGYEQYF. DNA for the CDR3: TGCAGCGGAAAGGGGGCTGGGTACGAGCAGTACTTC.

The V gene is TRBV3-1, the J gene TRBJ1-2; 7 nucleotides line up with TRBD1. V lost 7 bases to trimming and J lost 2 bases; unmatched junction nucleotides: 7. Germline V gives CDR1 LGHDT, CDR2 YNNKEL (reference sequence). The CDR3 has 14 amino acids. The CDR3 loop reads CASKDRDRNYGYTF. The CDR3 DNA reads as TGTGCCAGCAAAGACAGGGATCGCAACTATGGCTACACCTTC.

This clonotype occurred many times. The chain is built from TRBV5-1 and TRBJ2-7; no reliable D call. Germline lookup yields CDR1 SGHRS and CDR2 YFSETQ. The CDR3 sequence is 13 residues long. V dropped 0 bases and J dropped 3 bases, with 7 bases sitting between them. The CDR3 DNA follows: TGCGCCAGCAGCTTGGAAACGGGCTACGAGCAGTACTTC. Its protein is CASSLETGYEQYF.

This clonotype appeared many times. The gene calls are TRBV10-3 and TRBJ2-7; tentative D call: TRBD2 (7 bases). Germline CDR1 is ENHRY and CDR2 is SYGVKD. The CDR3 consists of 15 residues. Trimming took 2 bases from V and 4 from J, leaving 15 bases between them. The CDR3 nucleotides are TGTGCCATCAGTGAGCATGGGGGGGCCGGATACGAGCAGTACTTC. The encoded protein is CAISEHGGAGYEQYF.

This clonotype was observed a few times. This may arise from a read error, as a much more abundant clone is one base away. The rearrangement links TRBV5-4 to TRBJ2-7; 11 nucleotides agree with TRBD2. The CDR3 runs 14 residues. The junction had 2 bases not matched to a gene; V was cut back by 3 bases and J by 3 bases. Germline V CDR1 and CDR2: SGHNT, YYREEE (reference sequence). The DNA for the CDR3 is TGTGCCAGCAGCTGGGGGACTAGCGGCTACGAGCAGTACTTC. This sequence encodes CASSWGTSGYEQYF.

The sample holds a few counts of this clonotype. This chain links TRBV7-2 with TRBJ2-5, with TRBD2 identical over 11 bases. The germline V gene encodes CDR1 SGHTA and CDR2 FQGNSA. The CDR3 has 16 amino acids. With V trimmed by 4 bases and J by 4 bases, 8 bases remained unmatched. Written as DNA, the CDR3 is TGTGCCAGCAGCTCCTTAGCGGGAGGGCCACGAGAGACCCAGTACTTC. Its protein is CASSSLAGGPRETQYF.

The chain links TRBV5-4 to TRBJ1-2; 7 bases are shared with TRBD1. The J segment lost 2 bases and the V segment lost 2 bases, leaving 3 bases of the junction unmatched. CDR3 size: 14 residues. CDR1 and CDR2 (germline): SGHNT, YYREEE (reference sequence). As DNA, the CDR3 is TGTGCCAGCAGCTTCGGGACAGCAAACTATGGCTACACCTTC. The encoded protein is CASSFGTANYGYTF.

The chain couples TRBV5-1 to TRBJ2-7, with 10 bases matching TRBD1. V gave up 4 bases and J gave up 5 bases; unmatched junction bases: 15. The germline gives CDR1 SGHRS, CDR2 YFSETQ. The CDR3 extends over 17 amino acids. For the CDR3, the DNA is TGCGCCAGCAGCCATTCACCGGGACAGGGGTTTTTCCACGAGCAGTACTTC. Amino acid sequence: CASSHSPGQGFFHEQYF.

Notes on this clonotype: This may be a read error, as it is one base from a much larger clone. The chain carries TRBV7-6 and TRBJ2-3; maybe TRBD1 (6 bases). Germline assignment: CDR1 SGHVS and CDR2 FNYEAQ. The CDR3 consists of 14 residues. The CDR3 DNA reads TGTGCCAGCAGCCAAGGGGGACCCACAGATACGAAGTATTTT. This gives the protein CASSQGGPTDTKYF.

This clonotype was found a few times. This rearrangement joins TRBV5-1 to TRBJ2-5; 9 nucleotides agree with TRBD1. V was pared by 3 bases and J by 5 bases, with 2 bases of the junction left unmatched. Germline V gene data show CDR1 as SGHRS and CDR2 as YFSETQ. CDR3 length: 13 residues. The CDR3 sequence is CASSYGQGETQYF. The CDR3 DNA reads TGCGCCAGCAGCTACGGACAGGGGGAGACCCAGTACTTC. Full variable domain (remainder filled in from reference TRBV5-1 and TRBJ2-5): KAGVTQTPRYLIKTRGQQVTLSCSPISGHRSVSWYQQTPGQGLQFLFEYFSETQRNKGNFPGRFSGRQFSNSRSEMNVSTLELGDSALYLCASSYGQGETQYFGPGTRLLVL.

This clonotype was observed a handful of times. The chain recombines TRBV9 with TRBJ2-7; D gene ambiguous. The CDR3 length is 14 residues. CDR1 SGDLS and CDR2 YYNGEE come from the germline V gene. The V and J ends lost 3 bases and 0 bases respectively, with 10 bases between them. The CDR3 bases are TGTGCCAGCAGCGCGACATCTTCCTCCTACGAGCAGTACTTC. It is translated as CASSATSSSYEQYF.

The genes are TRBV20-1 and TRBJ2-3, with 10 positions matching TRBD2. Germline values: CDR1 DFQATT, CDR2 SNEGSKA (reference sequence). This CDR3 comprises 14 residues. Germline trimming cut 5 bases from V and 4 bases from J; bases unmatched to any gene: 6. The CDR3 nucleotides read TGCAGTGCTCCCCCAGCGGGGGGGCCAGATACGCAGTATTTT. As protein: CSAPPAGGPDTQYF.

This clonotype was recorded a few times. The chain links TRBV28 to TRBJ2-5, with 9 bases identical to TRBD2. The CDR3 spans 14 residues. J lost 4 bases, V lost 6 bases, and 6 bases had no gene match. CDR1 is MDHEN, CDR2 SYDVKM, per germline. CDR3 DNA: TGTGCCAGCAGAAGACTAGCGGCCCCAGAGACCCAGTACTTC. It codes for CASRRLAAPETQYF. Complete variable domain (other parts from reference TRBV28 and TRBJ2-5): DVKVTQSSRYLVKRTGEKVFLECVQDMDHENMFWYRQDPGLGLRLIYFSYDVKMKEKGDIPEGYSVSREKKERFSLILESASTNQTSMYLCASRRLAAPETQYFGPGTRLLVL.

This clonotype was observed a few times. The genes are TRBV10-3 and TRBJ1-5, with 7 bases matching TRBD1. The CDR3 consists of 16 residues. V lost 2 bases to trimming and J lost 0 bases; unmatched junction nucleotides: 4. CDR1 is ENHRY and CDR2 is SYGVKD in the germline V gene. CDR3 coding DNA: TGTGCCATCAGTGAGCTTGGACAGGTTAGCAATCAGCCCCAGCATTTT. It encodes CAISELGQVSNQPQHF.

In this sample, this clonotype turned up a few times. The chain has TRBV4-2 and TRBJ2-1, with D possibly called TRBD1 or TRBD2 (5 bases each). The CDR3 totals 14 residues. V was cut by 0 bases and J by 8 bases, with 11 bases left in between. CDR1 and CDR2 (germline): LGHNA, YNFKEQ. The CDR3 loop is CASSQEGTGDEQFF. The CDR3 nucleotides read TGTGCCAGCAGCCAAGAAGGGACCGGGGATGAGCAGTTCTTC.

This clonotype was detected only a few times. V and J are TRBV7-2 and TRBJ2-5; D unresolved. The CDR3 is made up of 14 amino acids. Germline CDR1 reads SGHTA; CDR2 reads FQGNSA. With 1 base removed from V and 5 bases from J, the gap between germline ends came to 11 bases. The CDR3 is CASSLGGSPETQYF. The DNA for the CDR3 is TGTGCCAGCAGCTTAGGGGGTAGCCCGGAGACCCAGTACTTC.

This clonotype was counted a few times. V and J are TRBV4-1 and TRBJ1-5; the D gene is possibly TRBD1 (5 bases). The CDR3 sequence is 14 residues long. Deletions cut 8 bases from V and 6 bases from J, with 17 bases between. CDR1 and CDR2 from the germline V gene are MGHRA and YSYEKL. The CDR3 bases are TGCGCCAGCGGGGTTGTGGGGGGTCGTCAGCCCCAGCATTTT. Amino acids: CASGVVGGRQPQHF.

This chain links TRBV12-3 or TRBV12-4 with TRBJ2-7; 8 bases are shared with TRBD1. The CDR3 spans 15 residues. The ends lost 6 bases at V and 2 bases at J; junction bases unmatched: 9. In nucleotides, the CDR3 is TGTGCCAGCAGGGAGCAGGGGGCACGGACCTACGAGCAGTACTTC. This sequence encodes CASREQGARTYEQYF.

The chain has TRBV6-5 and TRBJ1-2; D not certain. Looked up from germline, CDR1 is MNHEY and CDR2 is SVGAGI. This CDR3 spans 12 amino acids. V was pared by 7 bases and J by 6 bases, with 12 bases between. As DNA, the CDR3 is TGTGCCAGCAAGCGGGGTTGGGATGGCTACACCTTC. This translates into CASKRGWDGYTF.

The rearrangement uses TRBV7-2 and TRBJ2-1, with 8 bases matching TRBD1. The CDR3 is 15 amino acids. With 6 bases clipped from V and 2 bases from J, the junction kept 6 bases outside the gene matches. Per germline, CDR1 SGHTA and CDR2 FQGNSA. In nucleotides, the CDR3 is TGTGCCAGCAGAGGACAGACAGGGGCCTACAATGAGCAGTTCTTC. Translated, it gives CASRGQTGAYNEQFF.

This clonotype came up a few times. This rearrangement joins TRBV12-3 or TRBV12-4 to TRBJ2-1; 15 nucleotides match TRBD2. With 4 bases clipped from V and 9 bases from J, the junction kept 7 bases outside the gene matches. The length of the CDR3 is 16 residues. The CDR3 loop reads CASSSHGTSGGLEQFF. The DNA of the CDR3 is TGTGCCAGCAGTTCCCACGGGACTAGCGGGGGGCTTGAGCAGTTCTTC.

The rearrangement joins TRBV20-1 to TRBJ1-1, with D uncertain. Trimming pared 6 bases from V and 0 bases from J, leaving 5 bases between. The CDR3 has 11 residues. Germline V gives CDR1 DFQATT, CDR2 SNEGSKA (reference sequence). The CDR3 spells CSAPMNTEAFF. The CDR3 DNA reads TGCAGTGCCCCGATGAACACTGAAGCTTTCTTT.

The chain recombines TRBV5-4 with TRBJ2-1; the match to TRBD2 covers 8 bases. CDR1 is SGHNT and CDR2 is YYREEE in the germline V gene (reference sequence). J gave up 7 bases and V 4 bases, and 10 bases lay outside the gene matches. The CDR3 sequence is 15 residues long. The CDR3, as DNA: TGTGCCAGCAGCAAAACAACGGGGGGGACTAATGAGCAGTTCTTC. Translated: CASSKTTGGTNEQFF.

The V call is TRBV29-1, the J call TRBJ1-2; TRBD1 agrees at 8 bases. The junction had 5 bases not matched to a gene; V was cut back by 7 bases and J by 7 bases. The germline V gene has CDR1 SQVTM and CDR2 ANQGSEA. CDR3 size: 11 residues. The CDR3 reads CSAMTGVGYTF. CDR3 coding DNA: TGCAGCGCCATGACAGGGGTTGGCTACACCTTC.

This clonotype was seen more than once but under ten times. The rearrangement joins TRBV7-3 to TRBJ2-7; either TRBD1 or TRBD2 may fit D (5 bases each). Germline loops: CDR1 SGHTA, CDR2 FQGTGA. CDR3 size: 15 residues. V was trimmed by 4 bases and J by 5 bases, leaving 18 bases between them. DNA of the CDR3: TGTGCCAGCAGCTCCCGGGGCTTGGGGAGTAACGAGCAGTACTTC. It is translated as CASSSRGLGSNEQYF.

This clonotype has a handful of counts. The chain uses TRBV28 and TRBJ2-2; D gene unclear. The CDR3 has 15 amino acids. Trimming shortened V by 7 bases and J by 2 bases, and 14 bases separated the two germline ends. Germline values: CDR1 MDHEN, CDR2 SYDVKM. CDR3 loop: CASKGHHDNTGELFF. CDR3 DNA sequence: TGTGCCAGCAAAGGGCACCACGATAACACCGGGGAGCTGTTTTTT. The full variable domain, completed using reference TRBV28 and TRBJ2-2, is DVKVTQSSRYLVKRTGEKVFLECVQDMDHENMFWYRQDPGLGLRLIYFSYDVKMKEKGDIPEGYSVSREKKERFSLILESASTNQTSMYLCASKGHHDNTGELFFGEGSRLTVL.

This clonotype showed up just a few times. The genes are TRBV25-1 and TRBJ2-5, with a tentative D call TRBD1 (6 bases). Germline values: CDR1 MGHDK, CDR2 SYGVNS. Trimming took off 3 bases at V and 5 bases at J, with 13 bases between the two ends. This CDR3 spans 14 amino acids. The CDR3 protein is CASSDYSGGETQYF. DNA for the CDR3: TGTGCCAGCAGTGATTATAGTGGGGGCGAGACCCAGTACTTC.

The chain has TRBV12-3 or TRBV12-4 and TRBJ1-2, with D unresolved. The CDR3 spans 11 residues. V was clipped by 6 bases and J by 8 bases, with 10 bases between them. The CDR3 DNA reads TGTGCCAGCAGCCTCGGGTGGGGCTACACCTTC. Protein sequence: CASSLGWGYTF.

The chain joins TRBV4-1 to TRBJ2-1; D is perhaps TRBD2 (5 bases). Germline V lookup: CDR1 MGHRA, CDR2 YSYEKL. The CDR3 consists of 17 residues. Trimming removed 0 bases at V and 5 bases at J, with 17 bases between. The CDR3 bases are TGCGCCAGCAGCCAAGATTCTTCGGGGAGTACAGACAATGAGCAGTTCTTC. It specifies CASSQDSSGSTDNEQFF.